Presented here are 32 T cell receptor beta chains from one specimen sequenced in a study of cytomegalovirus exposure and HLA in healthy donors. The data were produced by immunoSEQ multiplex PCR, yet TCRdb's version contains in-frame clones alone and is incomplete. The repertoire holds tens of thousands of clones, with roughly 95% as singletons. Sequencing was carried out using PBMCs. These receptors came from a woman between 18 and 29 years old in good health and CMV-seropositive.

CDR3 protein: CASSSGQATYYSGNTIYF. The CDR3 nucleotides are TGTGCCAGCTCATCGGGACAGGCCACGTACTACTCTGGAAACACCATATATTTT. The rearrangement links TRBV18 to TRBJ1-3; 8 positions agree with TRBD1. This CDR3 has 18 amino acids. From germline, CDR1 is KGHSH and CDR2 LQKENI. The J segment lost 0 bases and the V segment lost 5 bases, leaving 12 bases of the junction unmatched. The full variable domain, completed using reference TRBV18 and TRBJ1-3, is NAGVMQNPRHLVRRRGQEARLRCSPMKGHSHVYWYRQLPEEGLKFMVYLQKENIIDESGMPKERFSAEFPKEGPSILRIQQVVRGDSAAYFCASSSGQATYYSGNTIYFGEGSWLTVV.

The CDR3 DNA sequence: TGTGCCAGCAGCTTAGATACGTTCCTAGCGGGACGCGAGCAGTACTTC. Translating gives CASSLDTFLAGREQYF. The V and J genes are TRBV11-2 and TRBJ2-7; 9 positions agree with TRBD2. CDR3 length: 16 residues. From germline, CDR1 is SGHAT and CDR2 FQNNGV. Trimming removed 0 bases from V and 6 bases from J; junction bases left unmatched: 9.

The CDR3 reads CASRKGDDEQFF. CDR3 bases: TGTGCCAGCAGAAAGGGGGACGATGAGCAGTTCTTC. The chain carries TRBV11-3 and TRBJ2-1; perhaps TRBD1 as D (6 bases). The CDR3 is 12 amino acids. Germline V gene data show CDR1 as SGHNT and CDR2 as YENEEA. V was shortened by 6 bases and J by 8 bases, with 11 bases between the two germline ends. The full variable domain, with the rest looked up from reference TRBV11-3 and TRBJ2-1, is EAGVVQSPRYKIIEKKQPVAFWCNPISGHNTLYWYLQNLGQGPELLIRYENEEAVDDSQLPKDRFSAERLKGVDSTLKIQPAELGDSAVYLCASRKGDDEQFFGPGTRLTVL.

The chain joins TRBV23-1 to TRBJ2-1, with TRBD2 matching 7 bases. TRBV23-1 falls under the ORF class, with uncertain function. The V segment lost 6 bases and the J segment 2 bases; nucleotides outside the gene matches: 10. The CDR3 is made up of 16 amino acids. The chain's CDR3 is CASSRSAGVAYNEQFF. The CDR3 nucleotides are TGCGCCAGCAGCCGATCCGCGGGAGTTGCCTACAATGAGCAGTTCTTC.

The gene calls are TRBV28 and TRBJ1-3, with a tentative D call TRBD1 (6 bases). Trimming took 5 bases from V and 2 from J, leaving 16 bases between them. The germline gives CDR1 MDHEN, CDR2 SYDVKM. This CDR3 comprises 16 residues. CDR3 protein: CASSHGGQRAGNTIYF. DNA of the CDR3: TGTGCCAGCAGTCACGGGGGGCAGAGGGCTGGAAACACCATATATTTT.

The chain couples TRBV12-5 to TRBJ2-3, with D perhaps matching TRBD1 (5 bases). Trimming left V 1 base short and J 9 bases short, with 14 bases between. Germline-derived CDR1 and CDR2 are LGHNT and FRNRAP. CDR3 length: 14 residues. The CDR3 DNA reads TGTGCTAGTGGTTTGGGCGGAGACAGTGAAACGCAGTATTTT. Its protein is CASGLGGDSETQYF.

The chain uses TRBV5-1 and TRBJ2-4; 10 nucleotides line up with TRBD1. Germline assignment: CDR1 SGHRS and CDR2 YFSETQ. J was trimmed by 1 base and V by 0 bases; bases with no gene match: 1. There are 16 residues in the CDR3. The CDR3 here is CASSLVGQGAKNIQYF. In DNA, the CDR3 is TGCGCCAGCAGCTTGGTGGGACAGGGGGCCAAAAACATTCAGTACTTC.

J is TRBJ2-2 and V is TRBV7-6; 9 bases map to TRBD2. The germline CDR1 and CDR2 sequences are SGHVS and FNYEAQ. V shed 8 bases and J 2 bases; nucleotides not matched to a gene: 6. The CDR3 extends over 15 amino acids. Here the CDR3 reads CASSSLAGNTGELFF. The CDR3, as DNA: TGTGCCAGCTCGTCCCTAGCGGGAAACACCGGGGAGCTGTTTTTT.

V usage is TRBV6-1 and J usage is TRBJ1-2; the match to TRBD1 covers 7 bases. The V and J ends lost 5 bases and 3 bases, in that order; junction bases with no gene match: 3. CDR3 length: 13 amino acids. Germline assignment: CDR1 MNHNS and CDR2 SASEGT. For the CDR3, the DNA is TGTGCCAGCAGTTCCACAGGGGACTATGGCTACACCTTC. This codes for CASSSTGDYGYTF.

V and J are TRBV6-6 and TRBJ2-3; D call uncertain. In germline, CDR1 is MNHNY, CDR2 SVGAGI (reference sequence). The CDR3 covers 16 residues. Trimming took 2 bases from V and 6 from J, leaving 18 bases between them. The CDR3, as DNA: TGTGCCAGCAGTTACCCCGCTAGAGCGCCAAAGGATACGCAGTATTTT. Residues: CASSYPARAPKDTQYF.

J is TRBJ1-5 and V is TRBV28, with D possibly matching TRBD1 (6 bases). Germline loops: CDR1 MDHEN, CDR2 SYDVKM. The V end lost 6 bases, the J end lost 3 bases, and 15 bases lay between the germline ends. This CDR3 is 15 amino acids long. This CDR3 reads CASRPRTASNQPQHF. As DNA, the CDR3 is TGTGCCAGCAGACCGCGGACAGCTTCCAATCAGCCCCAGCATTTT. Supplemented by reference TRBV28 and TRBJ1-5, the full variable domain reads DVKVTQSSRYLVKRTGEKVFLECVQDMDHENMFWYRQDPGLGLRLIYFSYDVKMKEKGDIPEGYSVSREKKERFSLILESASTNQTSMYLCASRPRTASNQPQHFGDGTRLSIL.

As DNA, the CDR3 is TGCAGCGTTGACGCTGGGCAGAACACTGAAGCTTTCTTT. This sequence encodes CSVDAGQNTEAFF. The chain links TRBV29-1 to TRBJ1-1; D unclear. V shed 3 bases and J shed 1 base, with 9 bases lying between them. The CDR3 loop spans 13 amino acids. Looked up from germline, CDR1 is SQVTM and CDR2 is ANQGSEA.

V usage is TRBV9 and J usage is TRBJ2-3; 10 positions agree with TRBD1. With 3 bases clipped from V and 1 base from J, the junction kept 2 bases outside the gene matches. The CDR3 contains 15 residues. CDR1 SGDLS and CDR2 YYNGEE come from the germline V gene. CDR3 coding DNA: TGTGCCAGCAGCGACGGGACAGGGGGCACAGATACGCAGTATTTT. Translation gives CASSDGTGGTDTQYF. The full variable domain, with the rest looked up from reference TRBV9 and TRBJ2-3, is DSGVTQTPKHLITATGQRVTLRCSPRSGDLSVYWYQQSLDQGLQFLIQYYNGEERAKGNILERFSAQQFPDLHSELNLSSLELGDSALYFCASSDGTGGTDTQYFGPGTRLTVL.

The V and J genes are TRBV5-1 and TRBJ1-2; no reliable D call. This CDR3 region has 14 residues. Germline CDR1 reads SGHRS; CDR2 reads YFSETQ. Trimming removed 0 bases from V and 4 bases from J, with 10 bases in between. Here the CDR3 DNA reads TGCGCCAGCAGCTTGGTGGCGGATGTCTATGGCTACACCTTC. It encodes CASSLVADVYGYTF.

Remarks on this clone: At one end the junction does not follow the germline gene, possibly because of a read error. The chain couples TRBV5-4 to TRBJ2-7; TRBD2 matches 16 bases. The CDR3 spans 13 residues. CDR1 is SGHNT and CDR2 is YYREEE in the germline V gene (reference sequence). This CDR3 reads CASSPGTSGRGDF. The DNA for the CDR3 is TGTGCCAGCAGCCCGGGGACTAGCGGGAGGGGGGACTTC.

This clone was seen a single time. The chain joins TRBV5-6 to TRBJ1-2; 7 bases fit TRBD1. The CDR3 contains 16 residues. Germline CDR1 reads SGHDT; CDR2 reads YYEEEE. With V trimmed by 3 bases and J by 0 bases, 8 bases remained unmatched. CDR3: CASSSVEGATNYGYTF. DNA of the CDR3: TGTGCCAGCAGCTCGGTCGAGGGGGCGACTAACTATGGCTACACCTTC. The whole variable domain, filled in from reference TRBV5-6 and TRBJ1-2, reads DAGVTQSPTHLIKTRGQQVTLRCSPKSGHDTVSWYQQALGQGPQFIFQYYEEEERQRGNFPDRFSGHQFPNYSSELNVNALLLGDSALYLCASSSVEGATNYGYTFGSGTRLTVV.

V is TRBV30 and J is TRBJ1-2; 7 positions agree with TRBD1. V lost 2 bases to trimming and J lost 2 bases; unmatched junction nucleotides: 11. CDR3 length: 16 residues. Germline values: CDR1 GTSNPN, CDR2 SVGIG (reference sequence). The CDR3 loop reads CAWSLKAGGSNYGYTF. DNA for the CDR3: TGTGCCTGGAGTTTGAAGGCAGGGGGTTCGAACTATGGCTACACCTTC.

The chain employs TRBV19 and TRBJ1-6; D possibly corresponds to TRBD1 (6 bases). Germline-derived CDR1 and CDR2 are LNHDA and SQIVND (reference sequence). V gave up 4 bases and J gave up 6 bases, with 10 bases separating them. The length of the CDR3 is 14 residues. DNA of the CDR3: TGTGCCAGTAGTACTGGGGACATTAATTCACCCCTCCACTTT. This sequence encodes CASSTGDINSPLHF.

V gene TRBV4-2 combines with J gene TRBJ1-2, with a possible D match to TRBD1 (6 bases). Germline V gives CDR1 LGHNA, CDR2 YNFKEQ. The V and J ends lost 1 base and 4 bases respectively, with 10 bases between them. This CDR3 spans 14 amino acids. DNA of the CDR3: TGTGCCAGCAGCCAAGGTGGGGGCAGCTATGGCTACACCTTC. This encodes CASSQGGGSYGYTF.

In regard to this clone: The junction shows a germline mismatch at one end, possibly a read error. The rearrangement links TRBV6-5 to TRBJ2-5; D is possibly TRBD2 (5 bases). Germline V gives CDR1 MNHEY, CDR2 SVGAGI. The CDR3 sequence is 16 residues long. The CDR3 DNA is TGTGCCGGCAGTTACTCGGTCTCTAGCCAAGAAGAGACCCAGTACTTC. The encoded protein is CAGSYSVSSQEETQYF.

The J gene is TRBJ2-5, the V gene TRBV4-3, with D unresolved. Trimming took 0 bases from V and 5 from J, leaving 7 bases between them. The germline V gene has CDR1 LGHNA and CDR2 YSLEER. The CDR3 runs 13 residues. The CDR3 coding sequence is TGCGCCAGCAGCCAAGATTTCCTCGAGACCCAGTACTTC. The encoded protein is CASSQDFLETQYF.

This chain connects TRBV4-1 to TRBJ1-1; 9 nucleotides agree with TRBD1. Germline CDR1 is MGHRA and CDR2 is YSYEKL. The length of the CDR3 is 18 residues. J was trimmed by 5 bases and V by 2 bases; bases with no gene match: 15. CDR3 sequence: CASSQNDPGQGVFTEAFF. DNA of the CDR3: TGCGCCAGCAGCCAAAATGACCCGGGACAGGGAGTTTTTACTGAAGCTTTCTTT.

The chain recombines TRBV30 with TRBJ2-7, with TRBD2 identical over 11 bases. The ends lost 0 bases at V and 4 bases at J; junction bases unmatched: 17. Germline-derived CDR1 and CDR2 are GTSNPN and SVGIG (reference sequence). The length of the CDR3 is 19 residues. The CDR3 region has the DNA TGTGCCTGGAGTGTACGGAAAGGTAGCGGGAGGGCATTTCTGTACGAGCAGTACTTC. Protein product: CAWSVRKGSGRAFLYEQYF.

The rearrangement joins TRBV27 to TRBJ1-2; D is ambiguous. The V and J ends lost 5 bases and 8 bases respectively, with 15 bases between them. There are 13 residues in the CDR3. Germline CDR1 reads MNHEY; CDR2 reads SMNVEV (reference sequence). The CDR3 bases are TGTGCCAGCAGTGGCCCCTACCGAGGCGGCTACACCTTC. Its translation is CASSGPYRGGYTF.

The V call is TRBV28, the J call TRBJ1-2; maybe TRBD1 (6 bases). Between the trimmed V and J ends, which lost 1 base and 0 bases, there was a span of 15 bases. CDR1 MDHEN and CDR2 SYDVKM come from the germline V gene. The CDR3 runs to 17 residues. The CDR3 reads CASSLSPTGSTNYGYTF. For the CDR3, the DNA is TGTGCCAGCAGTTTATCTCCTACAGGGTCTACTAACTATGGCTACACCTTC.

This chain connects TRBV10-3 to TRBJ1-5, with 7 bases aligning to TRBD1. The CDR3 is made up of 14 amino acids. The trim removed 0 bases at V and 9 bases at J, leaving 5 bases unmatched. The germline V gene has CDR1 ENHRY and CDR2 SYGVKD. The CDR3 reads CAISESTGLGPQHF. The CDR3 DNA is TGTGCCATCAGTGAGTCGACAGGGTTAGGGCCCCAGCATTTT.

V usage is TRBV7-2 and J usage is TRBJ2-3; maybe TRBD2 (6 bases). The CDR3 totals 14 residues. Germline CDR1 reads SGHTA; CDR2 reads FQGNSA. The ends were cut back, 3 bases at V and 0 bases at J, with 7 bases in the middle. The chain's CDR3 is CASSLGLSTDTQYF. In nucleotides, the CDR3 is TGTGCCAGCAGCTTGGGACTCAGCACAGATACGCAGTATTTT. Full variable domain (remainder filled in from reference TRBV7-2 and TRBJ2-3): GAGVSQSPSNKVTEKGKDVELRCDPISGHTALYWYRQSLGQGLEFLIYFQGNSAPDKSGLPSDRFSAERTGGSVSTLTIQRTQQEDSAVYLCASSLGLSTDTQYFGPGTRLTVL.

The chain links TRBV6-5 to TRBJ2-3, with 10 bases identical to TRBD2. There are 13 residues in the CDR3. The V segment lost 10 bases and the J segment 5 bases; nucleotides outside the gene matches: 6. Germline CDR1 and CDR2: MNHEY and SVGAGI. The CDR3 region has the DNA TGTGCCACTAAGCGGGAGGGCGGAGATACGCAGTATTTT. Translating it yields CATKREGGDTQYF.

The chain is built from TRBV18 and TRBJ1-4, with a tentative D call TRBD1 (6 bases). V lost 4 bases to trimming and J lost 3 bases, with 12 bases between them. The CDR3 has 15 amino acids. Germline V gene sequence: CDR1 KGHSH, CDR2 LQKENI. Written as DNA, the CDR3 is TGTGCCAGCTCACTACAGGGAATGGCTAATGAAAAACTGTTTTTT. Translating gives CASSLQGMANEKLFF.

This clone showed up just once. The gene calls are TRBV6-5 and TRBJ1-2; D not resolved. Per the germline V gene, CDR1 is MNHEY and CDR2 is SVGAGI. The CDR3 extends over 14 amino acids. V dropped 5 bases and J dropped 5 bases, with 15 bases sitting between them. CDR3 amino acids: CASSRRDQLYGYTF. The CDR3 DNA sequence: TGTGCCAGCAGTCGACGGGATCAACTTTATGGCTACACCTTC.

The rearrangement links TRBV7-2 to TRBJ2-3; D might be TRBD1 (6 bases). V gave up 3 bases and J gave up 5 bases, with 12 bases separating them. This CDR3 has 14 residues. Germline V lookup: CDR1 SGHTA, CDR2 FQGNSA. CDR3 residues: CASSFYRDIDTQYF. The CDR3, as DNA: TGTGCCAGCAGCTTTTACAGGGATATAGATACGCAGTATTTT. Using reference TRBV7-2 and TRBJ2-3 for the parts outside the CDR3, the full variable domain is GAGVSQSPSNKVTEKGKDVELRCDPISGHTALYWYRQSLGQGLEFLIYFQGNSAPDKSGLPSDRFSAERTGGSVSTLTIQRTQQEDSAVYLCASSFYRDIDTQYFGPGTRLTVL.

This clone has only one observation. The rearrangement uses TRBV7-3 and TRBJ1-4, with D maybe TRBD1 (6 bases). Germline values: CDR1 SGHTA, CDR2 FQGTGA. Between the trimmed V and J ends, which lost 5 bases and 3 bases, there was a span of 13 bases. This CDR3 is 15 amino acids long. As DNA, the CDR3 is TGTGCCAGCAGCAGAACAGGGCTTCCTAATGAAAAACTGTTTTTT. Its translation: CASSRTGLPNEKLFF.